The entry below describes one T cell receptor (beta chain). Its target is not known. Time point in this sample: pre-treatment sample, taken before nivolumab and TIL therapy. Most excised metastases sampled were pleural nodules or supraclavicular lymph nodes. Tumors were harvested before any PD-1/PD-L1 blockade. This specimen belongs to a study of TIL therapy for anti-PD-1-resistant metastatic lung cancer. Study-level information: Most patients had lung adenocarcinoma; a few tumors were EGFR-mutant, two ALK-rearranged; half smoked currently or formerly.

The length of the CDR3 is 12 residues. The V gene lost 4 bases and the J gene lost 5 bases, with 8 bases spanning the gap. The V gene's germline CDR1 is MNHNS and CDR2 SASEGT. General study results and limits: Many TIL product clones were absent from baseline tumor, suggesting clonal contraction.

The immunoSEQ assay was v3. Repertoires were generated with immunoSEQ multiplex PCR, while TCRdb's copy carries only in-frame clones and drops some. This sample has 2,000 to 2,500 clones, with around 70% found just once. Sequences were derived from tumor tissue, sampled at baseline. The TCR was taken from a person aged 25-85 years with non-small cell lung cancer. Some clones in this sample may be carry-over from other donors' samples. The chain is built from TRBV6-1 and TRBJ1-1; D is unresolved. This chain's CDR3 is CASSGRLTEAFF. CDR3 coding DNA: TGTGCCAGCAGTGGAAGACTAACTGAAGCTTTCTTT.